The 5 T cell receptor beta chains in this list originate from one sample, sequenced in a study of blood T cell repertoires in COVID-19. Only in-frame clones appear in the TCRdb table, and some are missing; sequencing was by immunoSEQ multiplex PCR. The table shows around 470,000 clones, with roughly nine tenths occurring only once. Input material: peripheral blood. These TCRs come from a man aged 18 to 29 with COVID-19, enrolled during active disease.

The chain links TRBV9 to TRBJ2-3; TRBD1 aligns across 7 bases. CDR1 and CDR2 from the germline V gene are SGDLS and YYNGEE. The V segment lost 4 bases and the J segment 2 bases; nucleotides outside the gene matches: 4. The CDR3 has 14 residues. As DNA, the CDR3 is TGTGCCAGCAGCCCGGGACAGAACACAGATACGCAGTATTTT. It specifies CASSPGQNTDTQYF.

This chain uses TRBV14 with TRBJ2-1; 8 nucleotides match TRBD2. This CDR3 contains 17 residues. The germline V gene has CDR1 SGHDN and CDR2 FVKESK. The ends lost 4 bases at V and 10 bases at J; junction bases unmatched: 18. CDR3 amino acids: CASSLSPGGVPPEEQFF. The CDR3 bases are TGTGCCAGCAGCCTATCCCCGGGGGGGGTGCCTCCGGAAGAGCAGTTCTTC.

The chain recombines TRBV10-2 with TRBJ2-1, with a weak D call TRBD1 (6 bases). Trimming pared 3 bases from V and 3 bases from J, leaving 12 bases between. Germline CDR1 is WSHSY and CDR2 is SAAADI. The CDR3 is 15 residues long. This CDR3 reads CASSERKGGYNEQFF. The CDR3 DNA reads TGCGCCAGCAGTGAAAGGAAAGGGGGCTACAATGAGCAGTTCTTC.

The genes are TRBV19 and TRBJ2-3; D is perhaps TRBD1 (5 bases). The CDR3 spans 16 residues. Trimming left V 5 bases short and J 0 bases short, with 15 bases between. Germline CDR1 is LNHDA and CDR2 is SQIVND (reference sequence). The CDR3 is CASSVTAASSTDTQYF. For the CDR3, the DNA is TGTGCCAGTAGTGTGACAGCAGCTTCTAGCACAGATACGCAGTATTTT. Full variable domain (rest looked up from reference TRBV19 and TRBJ2-3): DGGITQSPKYLFRKEGQNVTLSCEQNLNHDAMYWYRQDPGQGLRLIYYSQIVNDFQKGDIAEGYSVSREKKESFPLTVTSAQKNPTAFYLCASSVTAASSTDTQYFGPGTRLTVL.

V gene TRBV21-1 combines with J gene TRBJ1-2. TRBV21-1 is termed a pseudogene. This CDR3 has 14 amino acids. In DNA form, the CDR3 reads TGTGCCAGCAGCAAAAATACGGGAGTCGGTGGCTACACCTTC. This gives the protein CASSKNTGVGGYTF.